This TCR beta chain was observed in a study of OX40 agonist ivuxolimab in advanced cancers. Method: immunoSEQ multiplex PCR; TCRdb's copy keeps in-frame clones and lacks some. The sample lists around 63,000 clones, roughly nine tenths occurring once. The CDR3 sequence is 16 residues long. Here the sequenced sample was CD4+ or CD8+ T cells sorted from blood, taken in a trial of the OX40 agonist ivuxolimab. This chain connects TRBV21-1 to TRBJ2-1; the table gives TRBD1 as D, unverified against the DNA. TRBV21-1 is a recognized pseudogene. This receptor was identified in an adult with an advanced solid tumor such as melanoma, head and neck, liver or kidney cancer. CDR3: CASSKERQGNYNEQFF. The CDR3 bases are TGTGCCAGCAGCAAAGAGAGACAGGGAAACTACAATGAGCAGTTCTTC.